A single sample is the source of the 5 T cell receptor beta chains below, sequenced in a study of blood T cells in healthy people across ages. The authors ran a second PCR of about 6 to 12 cycles using a sample-barcoded 5' primer and a J-beta primer mix. TCRdb re-called the 5' RACE reads through MiXCR, storing one row per CDR3 protein. In the table there are around 990,000 distinct CDR3 sequences, 35% to 40% of which are singletons. Sequences were obtained from blood. The origin of the receptors is a man younger than 35 in good health.

Concerning this clonotype: Mismatch with germline at one junction end may stem from a read error. V and J are TRBV7-9 and TRBJ2-1; a weak D match, TRBD1 (6 bases). The DNA end favors TRBJ2-7, so the J call may be wrong. The germline CDR1 and CDR2 sequences are SEHNR and FQNEAQ (reference sequence). CDR3 length equals 17 residues. The CDR3 region is CAGSLFSDSVFYNEQYF. CDR3 sequence (DNA): TGTGCCGGCAGCTTATTCTCGGACAGCGTGTTTTACAATGAGCAGTACTTC.

The V call is TRBV7-9, the J call TRBJ2-1; 7 bases match TRBD1. V was clipped by 4 bases and J by 5 bases; unmatched bases: 8. Per germline, CDR1 SEHNR and CDR2 FQNEAQ (reference sequence). The CDR3 covers 15 residues. DNA of the CDR3: TGTGCCAGCAGCTCGGGACAGTCGGGCCACAATGAGCAGTTCTTC. This encodes CASSSGQSGHNEQFF.

The rearrangement links TRBV3-1 to TRBJ2-1; unclear D gene. Deletions cut 4 bases from V and 1 base from J, with 8 bases between. There are 14 residues in the CDR3. The germline CDR1 and CDR2 sequences are LGHDT and YNNKEL (reference sequence). The CDR3 protein is CASSRTESYNEQFF. DNA for the CDR3: TGTGCCAGCAGCCGGACGGAATCCTACAATGAGCAGTTCTTC.

Remarks on this clonotype: It may be a read error: a sequence one base away is much more abundant. The chain has TRBV10-3 and TRBJ1-1; tentative D call: TRBD1 (5 bases). In germline, CDR1 is ENHRY, CDR2 SYGVKD. This CDR3 contains 14 residues. Trimming pared 4 bases from V and 1 base from J, leaving 10 bases between. In DNA form, the CDR3 reads TGTGCCATCAGTGTAGGGCAGGGGAACACTGAAGCTTTCTTT. This translates into CAISVGQGNTEAFF.

The CDR3 is CASSNHNQPQHF. The CDR3 DNA reads TGTGCCAGCAGTAACCACAATCAGCCCCAGCATTTT. This chain connects TRBV25-1 to TRBJ1-5, with D unresolved. The V gene lost 5 bases and the J gene lost 3 bases, with 5 bases spanning the gap. CDR1 MGHDK and CDR2 SYGVNS come from the germline V gene. The length of the CDR3 is 12 residues.